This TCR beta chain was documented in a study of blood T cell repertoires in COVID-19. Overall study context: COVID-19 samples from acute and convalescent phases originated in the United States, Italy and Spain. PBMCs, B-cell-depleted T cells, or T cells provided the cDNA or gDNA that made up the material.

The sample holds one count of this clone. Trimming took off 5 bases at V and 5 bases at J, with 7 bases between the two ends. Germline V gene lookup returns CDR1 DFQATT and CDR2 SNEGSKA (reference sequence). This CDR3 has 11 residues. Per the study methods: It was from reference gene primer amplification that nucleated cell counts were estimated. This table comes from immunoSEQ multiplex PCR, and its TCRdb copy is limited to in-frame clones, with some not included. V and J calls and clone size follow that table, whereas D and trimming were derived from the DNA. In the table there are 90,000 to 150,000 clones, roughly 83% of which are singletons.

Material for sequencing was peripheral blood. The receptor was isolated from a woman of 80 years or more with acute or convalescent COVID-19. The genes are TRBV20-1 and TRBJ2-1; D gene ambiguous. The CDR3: CSASDNNEQFF. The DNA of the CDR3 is TGCAGTGCTTCCGACAACAATGAGCAGTTCTTC.